This T cell receptor (beta chain) derives from a study of blood T cells in healthy people across ages. V was pared by 7 bases and J by 4 bases, with 8 bases between. This CDR3 has 11 residues. The germline V gene encodes CDR1 SQVTM and CDR2 ANQGSEA. Next came a second PCR, run for about 7 to 12 cycles, which used a sample-barcoded 5' primer along with a J-beta primer mix. Using its own MiXCR run on the 5' RACE reads, TCRdb lists one record per CDR3 protein. The profile covers some 1.4 million distinct CDR3 sequences, with 42% appearing a single time and 7% to 9% taken by the ten largest. The clonotype originates from a woman aged 18-35 years in good health. The chain combines TRBV29-1 with TRBJ2-1; maybe TRBD1 (6 bases). Sequenced sample: blood. CDR3 nucleotide sequence: TGCAGCGGACAGGAGTACAATGAGCAGTTCTTC. This translates into CSGQEYNEQFF.